This T cell receptor (beta chain) emerged from a study of T cell responses to AZD1222 COVID-19 vaccine. The overall study: Second-dose intervals of approximately 4 or approximately 12 weeks were pooled. Study outcomes and limitations: Baseline antibody screening turned up just a handful of seropositive AZD1222 recipients. Donors skewed white British and female; clonal diversity was possibly underestimated. Across the whole spike, CD4 TCRs peaked at regions 160-218 and 743-854.

The repertoire was sequenced with immunoSEQ multiplex PCR; TCRdb's copy has only in-frame clones and lacks some. The sample includes approximately 88,000 clones, roughly 80% of them seen just once. Comments on this clone: Its antigen is not known.

V lost 3 bases and J lost 2, with 20 bases in between. Per germline, CDR1 SGHVS and CDR2 FNYEAQ. This CDR3 region has 18 residues. The starting material was peripheral blood, obtained on day 0 of AZD1222 vaccination. The sequence was collected from an adult in good health. The chain joins TRBV7-6 to TRBJ1-3; D not certain. The CDR3, as DNA: TGTGCCAGCAGCTTGGGGTCTGTAGGTGCGACGCCTGGAAACACCATATATTTT. Its translation is CASSLGSVGATPGNTIYF.